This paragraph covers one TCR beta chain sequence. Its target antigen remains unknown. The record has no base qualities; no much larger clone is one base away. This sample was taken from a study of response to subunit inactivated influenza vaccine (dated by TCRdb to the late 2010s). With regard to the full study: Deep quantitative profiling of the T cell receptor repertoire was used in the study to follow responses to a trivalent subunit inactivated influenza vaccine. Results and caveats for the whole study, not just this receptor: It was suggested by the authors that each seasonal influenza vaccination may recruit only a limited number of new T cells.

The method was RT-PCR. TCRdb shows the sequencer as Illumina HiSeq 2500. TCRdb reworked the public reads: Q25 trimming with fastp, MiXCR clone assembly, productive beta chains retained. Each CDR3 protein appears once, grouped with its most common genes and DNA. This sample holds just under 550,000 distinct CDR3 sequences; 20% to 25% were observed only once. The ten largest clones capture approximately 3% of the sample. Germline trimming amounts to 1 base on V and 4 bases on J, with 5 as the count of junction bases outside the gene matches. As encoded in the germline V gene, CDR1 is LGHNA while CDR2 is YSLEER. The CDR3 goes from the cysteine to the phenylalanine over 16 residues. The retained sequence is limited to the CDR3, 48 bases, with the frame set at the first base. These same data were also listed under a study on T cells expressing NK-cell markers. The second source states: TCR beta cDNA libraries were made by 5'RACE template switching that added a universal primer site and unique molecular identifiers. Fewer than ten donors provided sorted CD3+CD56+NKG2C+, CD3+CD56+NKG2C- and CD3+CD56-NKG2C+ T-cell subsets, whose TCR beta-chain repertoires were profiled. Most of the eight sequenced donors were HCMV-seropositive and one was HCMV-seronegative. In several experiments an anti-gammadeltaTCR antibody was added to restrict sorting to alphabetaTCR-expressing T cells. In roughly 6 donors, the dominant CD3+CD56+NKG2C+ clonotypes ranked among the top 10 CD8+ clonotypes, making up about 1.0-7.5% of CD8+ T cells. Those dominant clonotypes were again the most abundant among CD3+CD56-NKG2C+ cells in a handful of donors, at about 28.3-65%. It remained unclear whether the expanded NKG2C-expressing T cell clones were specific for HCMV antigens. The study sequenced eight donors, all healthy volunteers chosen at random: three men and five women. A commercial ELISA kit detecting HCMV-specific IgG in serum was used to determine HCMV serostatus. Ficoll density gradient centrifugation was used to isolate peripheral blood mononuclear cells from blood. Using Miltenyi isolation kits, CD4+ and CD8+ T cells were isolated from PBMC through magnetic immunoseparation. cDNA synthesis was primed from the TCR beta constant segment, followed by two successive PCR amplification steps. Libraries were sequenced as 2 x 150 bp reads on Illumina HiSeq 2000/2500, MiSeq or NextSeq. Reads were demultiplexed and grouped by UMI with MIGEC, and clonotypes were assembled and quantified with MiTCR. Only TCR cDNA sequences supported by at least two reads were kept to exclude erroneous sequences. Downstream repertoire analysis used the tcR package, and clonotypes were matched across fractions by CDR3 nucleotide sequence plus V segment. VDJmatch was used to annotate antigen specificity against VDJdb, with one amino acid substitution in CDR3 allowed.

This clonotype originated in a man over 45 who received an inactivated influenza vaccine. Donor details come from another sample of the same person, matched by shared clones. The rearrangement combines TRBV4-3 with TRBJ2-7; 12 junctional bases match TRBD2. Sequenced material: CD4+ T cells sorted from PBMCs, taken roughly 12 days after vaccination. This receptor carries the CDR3 CASSQALAGGLYEQYF. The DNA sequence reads TGCGCCAGCAGCCAAGCACTAGCGGGGGGCTTGTACGAGCAGTACTTC.